This T cell receptor (beta chain) was sequenced during a study of blood T cell repertoires in COVID-19. Study information: Material from acute and convalescent COVID-19 was sourced from the United States, Italy and Spain.

The CDR3 has 11 amino acids. V was cut by 4 bases and J by 8 bases, with 6 bases left in between. Germline V lookup: CDR1 SGHDN, CDR2 FVKESK. In the source study's methods: By means of reference gene primer amplification, nucleated cell counts were estimated. Here immunoSEQ multiplex PCR was the method, and the copy in TCRdb shows in-frame clones only, minus some. That table gives V, J and clone size, and the DNA gave D and trimming. The table shows approximately 94,000 clones, with approximately 86% occurring only once. J is TRBJ2-1 and V is TRBV14; D call uncertain. Sequenced: peripheral blood. This TCR derives from a human donor in a cohort sampled during active COVID-19. The CDR3 DNA sequence: TGTGCCAGCAGCCTCCTATATGAGCAGTTCTTC. Amino acid sequence: CASSLLYEQFF.